This entry lists 25 T cell receptor beta chains sequenced from one sample in a study of early T cells in non-severe SARS-CoV-2 infection. TCRdb reprocessed the 5' RACE reads with MiXCR, giving one entry per CDR3 protein. The sample consists of about 48,000 distinct CDR3 sequences, around 10% of them appearing once. The sample consisted of whole blood. Source of these receptors: an adult who was a healthcare worker with PCR-confirmed SARS-CoV-2 infection or an uninfected control (not recorded which).

The sample holds many counts of this clonotype. The gene calls are TRBV7-9 and TRBJ1-1, with D uncertain. This CDR3 contains 12 residues. V was trimmed by 4 bases and J by 6 bases, leaving 9 bases between them. CDR1 and CDR2 from the germline V gene are SEHNR and FQNEAQ (reference sequence). CDR3 amino acids: CASSSVRPEAFF. The CDR3 region has the DNA TGTGCCAGCAGCTCTGTAAGGCCTGAAGCTTTCTTT.

This clonotype was counted many times. V is TRBV5-1 and J is TRBJ2-1; no clear D gene. Germline CDR1 is SGHRS and CDR2 is YFSETQ. V gave up 2 bases and J gave up 8 bases, with 11 bases separating them. The CDR3 has 13 amino acids. In DNA form, the CDR3 reads TGCGCCAGCAGCTTCCGAGTTTCGGATGAGCAGTTCTTC. Residues: CASSFRVSDEQFF.

This clonotype has ten or more counts. The chain combines TRBV28 with TRBJ2-7; TRBD2 matches at 8 bases. V shed 4 bases and J 1 base; nucleotides not matched to a gene: 18. The CDR3 totals 19 residues. The germline gives CDR1 MDHEN, CDR2 SYDVKM. In nucleotides, the CDR3 is TGTGCCAGCAGTTCCTTAATAACTAGCGGATCACCCTTTTCCTACGAGCAGTACTTC. It specifies CASSSLITSGSPFSYEQYF. The full variable domain, in which reference TRBV28 and TRBJ2-7 provide the parts outside the CDR3, is DVKVTQSSRYLVKRTGEKVFLECVQDMDHENMFWYRQDPGLGLRLIYFSYDVKMKEKGDIPEGYSVSREKKERFSLILESASTNQTSMYLCASSSLITSGSPFSYEQYFGPGTRLTVT.

V and J are TRBV11-2 and TRBJ1-2; the match to TRBD1 covers 10 bases. This CDR3 spans 14 amino acids. Germline V gene lookup returns CDR1 SGHAT and CDR2 FQNNGV. The V segment lost 3 bases and the J segment 4 bases; nucleotides outside the gene matches: 2. The CDR3 reads CASSLTGGGYGYTF. The CDR3 DNA reads TGTGCCAGCAGCTTGACAGGGGGCGGCTATGGCTACACCTTC.

This clonotype has only a few counts. DNA for the CDR3: TGTGCCATCAGTGGTCAGACTAGCGGGAGGTCGGATACGCAGTATTTT. Translation gives CAISGQTSGRSDTQYF. The gene calls are TRBV10-3 and TRBJ2-3; 13 nucleotides agree with TRBD2. V was clipped by 4 bases and J by 6 bases; unmatched bases: 7. Per the germline V gene, CDR1 is ENHRY and CDR2 is SYGVKD. The CDR3 is 16 residues long.

The chain carries TRBV19 and TRBJ2-5; possibly TRBD1 for D (6 bases). The CDR3 is made up of 15 amino acids. The germline V gene has CDR1 LNHDA and CDR2 SQIVND (reference sequence). V dropped 4 bases and J dropped 1 base, with 13 bases sitting between them. CDR3 bases: TGTGCCAGTAGTAGAACGACAGGAGGCCAAGAGACCCAGTACTTC. This encodes CASSRTTGGQETQYF.

The chain combines TRBV6-6 with TRBJ2-6; D might be TRBD1 or TRBD2, each matching 6 bases. The germline gives CDR1 MNHNY, CDR2 SVGAGI (reference sequence). V gave up 8 bases and J gave up 1 base, with 15 bases separating them. CDR3 length equals 16 residues. This CDR3 reads CASEGGLTSGANVLTF. The DNA for the CDR3 is TGTGCCAGCGAGGGGGGACTGACTTCTGGGGCCAACGTCCTGACTTTC.

This clonotype showed up many times. The rearrangement joins TRBV7-9 to TRBJ2-2; D uncertain. V lost 6 bases and J lost 5, with 4 bases in between. The CDR3 has 11 residues. CDR1 is SEHNR, CDR2 FQNEAQ, per germline (reference sequence). The CDR3 is CASSWTGELFF. Here the CDR3 DNA reads TGTGCCAGCAGTTGGACCGGGGAGCTGTTTTTT. The full variable domain, in which reference TRBV7-9 and TRBJ2-2 provide the parts outside the CDR3, is DTGVSQNPRHKITKRGQNVTFRCDPISEHNRLYWYRQTLGQGPEFLTYFQNEAQLEKSRLLSDRFSAERPKGSFSTLEIQRTEQGDSAMYLCASSWTGELFFGEGSRLTVL.

This clonotype was seen ten or more times. V and J are TRBV20-1 and TRBJ1-5; D gene unclear. V was shortened by 8 bases and J by 2 bases, with 13 bases between the two germline ends. The CDR3 loop spans 13 amino acids. Germline assignment: CDR1 DFQATT and CDR2 SNEGSKA (reference sequence). Here the CDR3 reads CSSLAGGNQPQHF. The CDR3, as DNA: TGCAGTTCGCTAGCTGGGGGCAATCAGCCCCAGCATTTT.

The table lists this clonotype with many counts. The CDR3 loop reads CASSSTPGAYSGNTIYF. The CDR3, as DNA: TGTGCCAGCAGCTCCACCCCGGGGGCTTACTCTGGAAACACCATATATTTT. The gene calls are TRBV7-9 and TRBJ1-3, with D perhaps matching TRBD1 (6 bases). Trimming pared 4 bases from V and 0 bases from J, leaving 16 bases between. In germline, CDR1 is SEHNR, CDR2 FQNEAQ (reference sequence). The CDR3 consists of 17 residues.

The J gene is TRBJ2-5, the V gene TRBV19; TRBD1 might be the D (6 bases). The CDR3 loop spans 15 amino acids. V was trimmed by 5 bases and J by 2 bases, leaving 15 bases between them. In germline, CDR1 is LNHDA, CDR2 SQIVND (reference sequence). CDR3 DNA: TGTGCCAGTAGTGGGGAGACAGGTCTTCAAGAGACCCAGTACTTC. Its translation: CASSGETGLQETQYF. Based on the CDR3 plus reference TRBV19 and TRBJ2-5, the full variable domain is DGGITQSPKYLFRKEGQNVTLSCEQNLNHDAMYWYRQDPGQGLRLIYYSQIVNDFQKGDIAEGYSVSREKKESFPLTVTSAQKNPTAFYLCASSGETGLQETQYFGPGTRLLVL.

This clonotype was seen a handful of times. This chain uses TRBV9 with TRBJ2-7, with a weak D call TRBD2 (6 bases). Germline V gene lookup returns CDR1 SGDLS and CDR2 YYNGEE. Trimming pared 3 bases from V and 7 bases from J, leaving 8 bases between. The CDR3 extends over 11 amino acids. This CDR3 reads CASSAGVEQYF. The CDR3 DNA is TGTGCCAGCAGCGCGGGGGTTGAGCAGTACTTC. Looking up the rest from reference TRBV9 and TRBJ2-7 gives the full variable domain: DSGVTQTPKHLITATGQRVTLRCSPRSGDLSVYWYQQSLDQGLQFLIQYYNGEERAKGNILERFSAQQFPDLHSELNLSSLELGDSALYFCASSAGVEQYFGPGTRLTVT.

To note about this clonotype: One base away lies a much larger clone, so this may be a sequencing read error. This rearrangement joins TRBV4-2 to TRBJ1-2; the D is unclear. This CDR3 has 13 residues. The germline CDR1 and CDR2 sequences are LGHNA and YNFKEQ. The CDR3 is CASSQQANYGYIF. The DNA for the CDR3 is TGTGCCAGCAGCCAACAAGCTAACTATGGCTACATCTTC.

The table lists this clonotype with many counts. The V and J genes are TRBV16 and TRBJ2-7, with 7 positions matching TRBD2. Germline assignment: CDR1 KGHSY and CDR2 FQNENV. V trimming: 6 bases; J trimming: 1 base; junction bases outside the gene matches: 12. The CDR3 spans 16 residues. As DNA, the CDR3 is TGTGCCAGCAGTCCTGGGCCAGCGGGGTTATCCTACGAGCAGTACTTC. It specifies CASSPGPAGLSYEQYF.

This clonotype was observed many times. The chain joins TRBV29-1 to TRBJ2-2; TRBD1 might be the D (6 bases). Trimming shortened V by 2 bases and J by 3 bases, and 16 bases separated the two germline ends. Germline CDR1 reads SQVTM; CDR2 reads ANQGSEA. This CDR3 contains 16 residues. DNA of the CDR3: TGCAGCGTTGAATTAGTCGGGACAACTTACACCGGGGAGCTGTTTTTT. It translates to CSVELVGTTYTGELFF.

This clonotype appeared a few times. The chain has TRBV6-4 and TRBJ2-3; D might be TRBD2 (6 bases). The ends were cut back, 5 bases at V and 0 bases at J, with 6 bases in the middle. The CDR3 is 13 amino acids. Germline lookup yields CDR1 MRHNA and CDR2 SNTAGT. The CDR3 reads CASSSGSTDTQYF. The CDR3 DNA reads as TGTGCCAGCAGTAGCGGGAGCACAGATACGCAGTATTTT.

This clonotype was found a few times. The chain recombines TRBV28 with TRBJ1-6; the D gene is possibly TRBD1 (6 bases). Germline V gene data show CDR1 as MDHEN and CDR2 as SYDVKM. Deletions cut 6 bases from V and 2 bases from J, with 11 bases between. This CDR3 is 15 amino acids long. CDR3 in DNA: TGTGCCAGCAGGGTAACAGGGACCTATAATTCACCCCTCCACTTT. This translates into CASRVTGTYNSPLHF.

The chain recombines TRBV6-5 with TRBJ1-5; 7 bases line up with TRBD1. CDR1 MNHEY and CDR2 SVGAGI come from the germline V gene. CDR3 length: 16 amino acids. J was trimmed by 1 base and V by 5 bases; bases with no gene match: 8. This CDR3 reads CASSTDRVGSNQPQHF. The CDR3, as DNA: TGTGCCAGCAGTACCGACAGGGTCGGGAGCAATCAGCCCCAGCATTTT.

This clonotype turned up a few times. The V call is TRBV7-2, the J call TRBJ1-2; D gene ambiguous. V shed 2 bases and J shed 8 bases, with 6 bases lying between them. The germline CDR1 and CDR2 sequences are SGHTA and FQGNSA. This CDR3 comprises 11 residues. CDR3 sequence (DNA): TGTGCCAGCAGCTTAAGAAGGGGCTACACCTTC. Translated, it gives CASSLRRGYTF.

This clonotype was counted at least ten times. The V call is TRBV7-9, the J call TRBJ2-6, with a weak D call TRBD1 (5 bases). CDR1 is SEHNR, CDR2 FQNEAQ, per germline (reference sequence). V was pared by 11 bases and J by 0 bases, with 20 bases between. This CDR3 contains 17 residues. In nucleotides, the CDR3 is TGTGCCCTCCCCGGCCGGACAACTCACTCTGGGGCCAACGTCCTGACTTTC. Protein product: CALPGRTTHSGANVLTF.

This clonotype occurred a few times. The genes are TRBV29-1 and TRBJ2-3; 7 bases align to TRBD1. Trimming cost V 1 base and J 0 bases; bases outside gene matches: 7. This CDR3 spans 16 amino acids. The germline V gene encodes CDR1 SQVTM and CDR2 ANQGSEA. CDR3 bases: TGCAGCGTTGAAGGTCCAACAGGGGCCAGCACAGATACGCAGTATTTT. Its protein is CSVEGPTGASTDTQYF.

In this sample, this clonotype turned up a few times. The chain has TRBV7-9 and TRBJ1-2; D is unresolved. Germline V gives CDR1 SEHNR, CDR2 FQNEAQ (reference sequence). The germline V and J ends were trimmed by 4 bases and 4 bases, with 19 bases remaining between them. This CDR3 region has 16 residues. The CDR3 sequence: CASSSTYLLAPYGYTF. The CDR3, as DNA: TGTGCCAGCAGCTCCACCTATCTCCTGGCCCCCTATGGCTACACCTTC.

In its sample, this clonotype was seen many times. This chain links TRBV11-2 with TRBJ2-1; 9 nucleotides align to TRBD1. Germline V gene sequence: CDR1 SGHAT, CDR2 FQNNGV. V dropped 4 bases and J dropped 5; count of bases not matched to a gene: 3. This CDR3 region has 14 residues. The CDR3 DNA reads TGTGCCAGCAGCTCACGGACAGGGGACAATGAGCAGTTCTTC. Its translation is CASSSRTGDNEQFF.

This clonotype came up a few times. The CDR3 protein is CASSSGTSGILEQYF. The CDR3 DNA sequence: TGTGCCAGCAGCTCCGGGACTAGCGGAATCTTGGAGCAGTACTTC. The chain couples TRBV7-2 to TRBJ2-7; 11 bases match TRBD2. V gave up 4 bases and J gave up 7 bases; unmatched junction bases: 9. The CDR3 has 15 residues. The germline V gene encodes CDR1 SGHTA and CDR2 FQGNSA.

This clonotype was seen ten or more times. For the CDR3, the DNA is TGCAGTGCACAATTCGTAGGGCGCACAGATACGCAGTATTTT. Translated: CSAQFVGRTDTQYF. The rearrangement joins TRBV20-1 to TRBJ2-3; no firm D call. The V end was cut by 6 bases, the J end by 1 base, with 14 bases between. The CDR3 has 14 residues. The germline V gene has CDR1 DFQATT and CDR2 SNEGSKA (reference sequence).